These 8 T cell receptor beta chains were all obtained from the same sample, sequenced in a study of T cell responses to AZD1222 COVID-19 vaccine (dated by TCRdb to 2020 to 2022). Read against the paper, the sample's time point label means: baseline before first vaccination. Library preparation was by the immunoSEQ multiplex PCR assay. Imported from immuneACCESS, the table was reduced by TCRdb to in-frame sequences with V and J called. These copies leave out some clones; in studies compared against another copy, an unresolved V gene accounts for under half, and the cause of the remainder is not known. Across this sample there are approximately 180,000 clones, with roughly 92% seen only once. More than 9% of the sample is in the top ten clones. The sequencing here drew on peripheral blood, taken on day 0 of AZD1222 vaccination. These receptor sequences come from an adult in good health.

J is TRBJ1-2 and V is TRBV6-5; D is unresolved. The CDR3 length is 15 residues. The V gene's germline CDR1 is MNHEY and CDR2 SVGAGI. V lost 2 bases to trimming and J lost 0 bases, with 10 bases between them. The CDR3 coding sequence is TGTGCCAGCAGTTACCTGGCGGCAGCTAACTATGGCTACACCTTC. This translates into CASSYLAAANYGYTF.

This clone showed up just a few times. The CDR3 loop is CASRLDGIGTTYGYTF. CDR3 in DNA: TGTGCCAGCAGACTGGACGGTATAGGAACGACCTATGGCTACACCTTC. The chain uses TRBV28 and TRBJ1-2; no clear D gene. The CDR3 is 16 residues long. Deletions cut 6 bases from V and 4 bases from J, with 21 bases between. Germline V gene lookup returns CDR1 MDHEN and CDR2 SYDVKM.

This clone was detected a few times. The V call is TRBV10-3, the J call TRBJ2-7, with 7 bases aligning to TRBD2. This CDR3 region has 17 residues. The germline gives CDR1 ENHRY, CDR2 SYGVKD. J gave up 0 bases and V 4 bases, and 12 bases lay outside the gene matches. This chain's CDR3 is CAISAPPEGGSSYEQYF. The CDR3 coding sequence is TGTGCCATCAGTGCACCTCCCGAGGGCGGGAGCTCCTACGAGCAGTACTTC.

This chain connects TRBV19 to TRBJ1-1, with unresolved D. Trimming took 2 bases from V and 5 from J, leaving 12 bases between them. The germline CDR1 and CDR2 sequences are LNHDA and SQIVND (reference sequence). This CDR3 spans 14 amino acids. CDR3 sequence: CASSITSRRTEAFF. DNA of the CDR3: TGTGCCAGTAGTATAACGTCGCGGCGAACTGAAGCTTTCTTT.

The CDR3 bases are TGTGCCAGCAGGCTCGGACAGGGGGCAACCGGGGAGCTGTTTTTT. The encoded protein is CASRLGQGATGELFF. V usage is TRBV6-5 and J usage is TRBJ2-2; 11 bases line up with TRBD1. The CDR3 runs 15 residues. V shed 6 bases and J 5 bases; nucleotides not matched to a gene: 5. Germline values: CDR1 MNHEY, CDR2 SVGAGI.

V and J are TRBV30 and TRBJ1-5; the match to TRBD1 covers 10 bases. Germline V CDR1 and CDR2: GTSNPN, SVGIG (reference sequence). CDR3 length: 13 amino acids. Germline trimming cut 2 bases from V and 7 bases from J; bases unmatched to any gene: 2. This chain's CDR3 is CAWSRTGGQPQHF. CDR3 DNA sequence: TGTGCCTGGAGTAGGACAGGGGGGCAGCCCCAGCATTTT.

CDR3 nucleotide sequence: TGTGCCAGCAGCTTGTTGAAAGGCAACGTGAACACTGAAGCTTTCTTT. Translated: CASSLLKGNVNTEAFF. The chain employs TRBV5-4 and TRBJ1-1; D is unresolved. The CDR3 is 16 amino acids. Looked up from germline, CDR1 is SGHNT and CDR2 is YYREEE (reference sequence). Trimming removed 1 base at V and 0 bases at J, with 13 bases between.

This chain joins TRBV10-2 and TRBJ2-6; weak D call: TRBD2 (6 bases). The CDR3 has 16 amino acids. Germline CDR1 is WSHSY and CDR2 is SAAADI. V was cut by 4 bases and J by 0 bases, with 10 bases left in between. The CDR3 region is CASSVGSGSGANVLTF. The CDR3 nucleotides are TGCGCCAGCAGTGTCGGGAGCGGCTCTGGGGCCAACGTCCTGACTTTC.